Here is one T cell receptor (beta chain) with its context. This sample was taken from a study of control samples from healthy donors and cancer patients. Trimming left V 3 bases short and J 1 base short, with 12 bases between. This CDR3 has 15 residues. Per the germline V gene, CDR1 is KGHDR and CDR2 is SFDVKD. Profiling relied on immunoSEQ multiplex PCR, and the TCRdb table lists in-frame clones only, not all of them. The data show more than 50,000 clones, 88% seen once. Sequencing was carried out using blood. The genes are TRBV24-1 and TRBJ2-7, with D possibly being TRBD1 or TRBD2 (5 bases each). This clonotype was obtained from a man between 50 and 59 years old in good health. CDR3 residues: CATSDAGTGSYEQYF. CDR3 nucleotide sequence: TGTGCCACCAGTGATGCCGGGACGGGGTCCTACGAGCAGTACTTC.